The TCR beta chain under discussion was sequenced for a study of T cell responses to AZD1222 COVID-19 vaccine (dated by TCRdb to about 2021). About the study as a whole: AZD1222 recipients with second doses at about 4 weeks or about 12 weeks were pooled, because spike-specific TCR depth and breadth did not differ between schedules. TCR sequencing was performed for fewer than 250 trial participants, of whom some 200 were given two doses of AZD1222 and 26 were given two doses of MenACWY control vaccine. Trial participants were enrolled by age into 18-55, 56-69 and 70-plus year subgroups, with roughly 150, 30 and 60 TCR-sequenced participants respectively. The paper's findings and limits, for the study overall: Because no day 14 peak-response samples were available, repertoires were characterized only after the peak T cell response. In the small 56-69-year group, the increase in depth fell short of significance, most likely because of low power. Conclusions about previously exposed vaccinees are limited, since just five or six AZD1222 recipients were seropositive for SARS-CoV-2 at baseline. Participants were mostly white British, with more females than males. The authors suggested clonal diversity may have been underestimated. After two AZD1222 doses, both the breadth and the depth of spike-specific TCRs were significantly higher than at day 0 and than in MenACWY recipients. Epitopes outside the regions mutated in the B.1.351 and B.1.1.7 variants were reportedly recognized by nearly half of the unique spike-specific TCRs. CD4 TCRs associated with the vaccine covered the entire spike protein, and the dominant responses were in regions 160-218 and 743-854.

The CDR3 regions of human TCRbeta chains were analyzed by immunosequencing. Per the original workflow: Repertoire TCRs were checked for matches against a reference library of SARS-CoV-2-specific TCRs that had been generated using the MIRA antigen-specificity platform. Breadth was defined as the fraction of unique TCRs that were SARS-CoV-2-associated, and depth was defined as the fraction of total T cells that were SARS-CoV-2-associated. Using the MIRA data, each spike-specific TCR was assigned both to the spike region to which the TCR was reactive and to a CD4 or CD8 class. Log10-transformed breadth and depth values were compared by one-way ANOVA with Sidak's multiple comparisons tests. TCRdb holds this immuneACCESS table with in-frame rearrangements only. Some clones are missing; in checked studies, unresolved V genes explain under half, and the rest has no known cause. The DNA was the basis for D and trimming; V, J and clone size are from that table. In all, the sample holds roughly 180,000 clones, and 75% to 90% of those were seen once. The ten largest clonotypes hold 6.5% to 8.5% of the sample.

Turning to this clone: No cognate antigen has been identified for it. Base qualities are not provided; no much larger clone lies one nucleotide away.

The time point label, as the study defines it: baseline before first vaccination. Vaccinee samples came from UK trials COV001 and COV002, including a single-blind randomized controlled phase 2/3 trial of AZD1222 (ChAdOx1 nCoV-19) in healthy adults. Trial participant PBMC samples were collected at day 0 and day 28 after the second dose for TCRbeta chain sequencing. This material consisted of peripheral blood, taken on day 0 of AZD1222 vaccination. This clonotype was sampled from an adult in good health.

The CDR3 in this case is CASSVGGTGGSNTQYF. The nucleotide sequence reads as follows: TGTGCCAGCAGCGTAGGGGGGACAGGGGGCTCAAATACGCAGTATTTT. Recombination joined TRBV9 with TRBJ2-3; 12 nucleotides in the junction match TRBD1. The germline V gene provides CDR1 SGDLS and CDR2 YYNGEE. V ends up 0 bases short and J 7 bases short, with an unmatched junction base count of 6. Spanning cysteine to phenylalanine, the CDR3 consists of 16 amino acids. The entry retains the CDR3 DNA only, 48 bases that are in frame from base 1.